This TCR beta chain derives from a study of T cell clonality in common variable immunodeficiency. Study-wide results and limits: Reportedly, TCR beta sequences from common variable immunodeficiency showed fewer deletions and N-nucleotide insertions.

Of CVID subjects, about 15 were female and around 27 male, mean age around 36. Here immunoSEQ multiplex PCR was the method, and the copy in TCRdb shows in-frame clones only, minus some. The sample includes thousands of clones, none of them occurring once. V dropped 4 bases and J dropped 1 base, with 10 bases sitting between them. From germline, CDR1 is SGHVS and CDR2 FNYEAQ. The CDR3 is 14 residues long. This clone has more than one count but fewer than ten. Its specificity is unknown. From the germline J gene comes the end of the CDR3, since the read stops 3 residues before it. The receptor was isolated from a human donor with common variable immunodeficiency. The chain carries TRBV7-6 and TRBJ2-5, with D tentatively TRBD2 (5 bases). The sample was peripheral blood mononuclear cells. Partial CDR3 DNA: TGTGCCAGCAGCTACGGACTTGCCCAAGAGACC. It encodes CASSYGLAQET. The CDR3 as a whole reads CASSYGLAQETQYF. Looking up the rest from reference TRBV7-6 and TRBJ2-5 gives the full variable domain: GAGVSQSPRYKVTKRGQDVALRCDPISGHVSLYWYRQALGQGPEFLTYFNYEAQQDKSGLPNDRFSAERPEGSISTLTIQRTEQRDSAMYRCASSYGLAQETQYFGPGTRLLVL.